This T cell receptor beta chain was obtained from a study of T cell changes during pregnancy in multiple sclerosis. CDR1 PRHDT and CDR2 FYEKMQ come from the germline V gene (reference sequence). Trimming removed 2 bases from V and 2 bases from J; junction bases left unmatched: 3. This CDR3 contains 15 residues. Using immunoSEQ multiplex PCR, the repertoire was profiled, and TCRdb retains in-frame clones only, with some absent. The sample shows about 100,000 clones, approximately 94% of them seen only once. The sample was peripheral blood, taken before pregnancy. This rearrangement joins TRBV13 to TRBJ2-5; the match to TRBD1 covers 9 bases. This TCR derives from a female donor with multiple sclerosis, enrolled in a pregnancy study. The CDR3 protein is CASSLRDREQETQYF. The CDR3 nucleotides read TGTGCCAGCAGCTTAAGGGACAGGGAACAAGAGACCCAGTACTTC.